This T cell receptor beta chain was captured in a study of blood T cells in healthy people across ages. Whole-study results and caveats: A roughly linear fall in TCR beta diversity per million T cells was seen with increasing age.

A sample-barcoded 5' primer and a J-beta primer mix were used in a second PCR of about 7 to 12 cycles. TCRdb reprocessed the 5' RACE reads with MiXCR, giving one entry per CDR3 protein. The profile shows fewer than 800,000 distinct CDR3 sequences, about 30% of them singletons. V was pared by 2 bases and J by 5 bases, with 13 bases between. The germline CDR1 and CDR2 sequences are SQVTM and ANQGSEA. The CDR3 runs 13 residues. Turning to this clonotype: Its antigen is unidentified.

The sample consisted of blood. This receptor was taken from a woman older than 75 in good health. The chain joins TRBV29-1 to TRBJ2-7, with D maybe TRBD2 (8 bases). The CDR3 loop is CSVESGGQHEQYF. The CDR3 bases are TGCAGCGTTGAAAGCGGGGGACAGCACGAGCAGTACTTC.